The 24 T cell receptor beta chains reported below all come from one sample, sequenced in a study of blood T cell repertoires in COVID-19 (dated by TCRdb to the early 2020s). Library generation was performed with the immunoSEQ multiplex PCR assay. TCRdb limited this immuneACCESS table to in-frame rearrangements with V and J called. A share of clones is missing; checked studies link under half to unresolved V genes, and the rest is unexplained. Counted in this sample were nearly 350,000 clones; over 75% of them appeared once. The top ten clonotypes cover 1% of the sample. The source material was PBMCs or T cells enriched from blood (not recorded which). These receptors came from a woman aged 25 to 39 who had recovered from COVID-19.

For the CDR3, the DNA is TGTGCCAGCAGCCCGCAGGGGGGCATTCAAAAGACCCAGTACTTC. Translation: CASSPQGGIQKTQYF. J is TRBJ2-5 and V is TRBV5-4; TRBD1 might be the D (7 bases). The germline V gene encodes CDR1 SGHNT and CDR2 YYREEE (reference sequence). The length of the CDR3 is 15 residues. Trimming took 4 bases from V and 6 from J, leaving 19 bases between them.

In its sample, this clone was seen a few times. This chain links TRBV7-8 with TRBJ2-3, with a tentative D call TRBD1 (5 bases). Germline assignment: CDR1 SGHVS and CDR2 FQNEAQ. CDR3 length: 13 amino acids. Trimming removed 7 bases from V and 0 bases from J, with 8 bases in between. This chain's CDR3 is CASTRQSTDTQYF. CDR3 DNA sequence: TGTGCCAGCACCCGACAGAGCACAGATACGCAGTATTTT.

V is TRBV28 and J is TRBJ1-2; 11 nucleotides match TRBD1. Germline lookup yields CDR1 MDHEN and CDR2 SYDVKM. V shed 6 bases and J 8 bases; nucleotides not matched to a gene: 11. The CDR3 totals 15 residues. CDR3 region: CASSAPGQGGRGYTF. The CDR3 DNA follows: TGTGCCAGCAGCGCTCCGGGACAGGGGGGTAGAGGCTACACCTTC.

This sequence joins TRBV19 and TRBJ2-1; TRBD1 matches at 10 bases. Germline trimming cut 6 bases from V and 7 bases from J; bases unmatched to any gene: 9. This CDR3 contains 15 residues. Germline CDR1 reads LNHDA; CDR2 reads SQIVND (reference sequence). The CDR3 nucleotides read TGTGCCAGTAGCCCAGGGACAGGGGTATGGAATGAGCAGTTCTTC. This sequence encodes CASSPGTGVWNEQFF.

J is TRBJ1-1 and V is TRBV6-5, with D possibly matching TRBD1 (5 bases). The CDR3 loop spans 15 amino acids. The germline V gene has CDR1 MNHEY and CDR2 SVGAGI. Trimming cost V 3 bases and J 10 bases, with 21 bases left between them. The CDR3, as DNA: TGTGCCAGCAGTTATTGGGCTGTGACAGACCCAAGAGCTTTCTTT. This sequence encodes CASSYWAVTDPRAFF.

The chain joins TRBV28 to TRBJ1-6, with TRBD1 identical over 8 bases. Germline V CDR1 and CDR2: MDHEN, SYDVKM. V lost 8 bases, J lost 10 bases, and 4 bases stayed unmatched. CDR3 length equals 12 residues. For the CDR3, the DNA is TGTGCCAGCGGACAGGGAAAGTCACCCCTCCACTTT. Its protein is CASGQGKSPLHF.

The CDR3 DNA sequence: TGTGCCAGCAGTGAAGACTGGAGAGGTATAGGATCACCCCTCCACTTT. This encodes CASSEDWRGIGSPLHF. V and J are TRBV6-1 and TRBJ1-6; D gene unclear. V was shortened by 1 base and J by 10 bases, with 17 bases between the two germline ends. Germline V gene data show CDR1 as MNHNS and CDR2 as SASEGT. The CDR3 totals 16 residues.

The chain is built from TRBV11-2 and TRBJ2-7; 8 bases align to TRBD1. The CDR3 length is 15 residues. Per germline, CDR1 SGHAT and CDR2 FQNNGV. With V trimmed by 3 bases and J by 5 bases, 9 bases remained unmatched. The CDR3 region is CASSFDRGHIDEQYF. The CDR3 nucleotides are TGTGCCAGCAGCTTCGACAGGGGCCACATTGACGAGCAGTACTTC.

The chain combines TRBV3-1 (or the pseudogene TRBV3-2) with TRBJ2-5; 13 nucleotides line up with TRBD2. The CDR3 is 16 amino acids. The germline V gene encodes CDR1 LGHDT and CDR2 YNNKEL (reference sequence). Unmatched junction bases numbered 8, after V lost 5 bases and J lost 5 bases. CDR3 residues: CASSVLAGGTGETQYF. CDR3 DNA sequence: TGTGCCAGCAGCGTACTAGCGGGGGGGACCGGCGAGACCCAGTACTTC.

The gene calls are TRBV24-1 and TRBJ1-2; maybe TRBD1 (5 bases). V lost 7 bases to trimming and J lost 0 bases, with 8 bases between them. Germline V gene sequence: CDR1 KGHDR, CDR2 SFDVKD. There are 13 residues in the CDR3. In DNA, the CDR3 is TGTGCCACCAGCAGGGTTCCTAACTATGGCTACACCTTC. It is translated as CATSRVPNYGYTF.

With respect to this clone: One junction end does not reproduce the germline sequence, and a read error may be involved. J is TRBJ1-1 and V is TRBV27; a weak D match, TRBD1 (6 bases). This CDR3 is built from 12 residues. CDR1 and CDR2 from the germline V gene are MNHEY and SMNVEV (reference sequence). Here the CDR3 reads CASSFRGATHIF. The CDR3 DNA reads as TGTGCCAGCAGCTTTCGGGGGGCGACTCATATTTTT.

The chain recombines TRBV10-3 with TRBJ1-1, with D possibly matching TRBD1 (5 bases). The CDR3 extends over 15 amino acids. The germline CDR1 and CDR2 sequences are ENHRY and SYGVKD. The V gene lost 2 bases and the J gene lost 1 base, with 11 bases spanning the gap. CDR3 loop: CAISEARDGNTEAFF. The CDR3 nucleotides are TGTGCCATCAGTGAGGCGCGGGACGGGAACACTGAAGCTTTCTTT.

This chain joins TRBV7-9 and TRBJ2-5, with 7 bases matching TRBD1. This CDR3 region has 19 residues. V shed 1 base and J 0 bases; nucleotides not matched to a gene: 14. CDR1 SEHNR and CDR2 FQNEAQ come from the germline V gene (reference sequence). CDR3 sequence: CASSLGWGEGAPHQETQYF. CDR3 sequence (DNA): TGTGCCAGCAGCTTAGGGTGGGGAGAGGGGGCCCCACACCAAGAGACCCAGTACTTC.

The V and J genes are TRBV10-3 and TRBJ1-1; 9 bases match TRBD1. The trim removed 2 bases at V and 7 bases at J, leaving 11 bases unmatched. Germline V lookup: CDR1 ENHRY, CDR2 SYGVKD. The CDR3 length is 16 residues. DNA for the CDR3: TGTGCCATCAGTGAGCCGTACGGACAGGGGCTAGGTGAAGCTTTCTTT. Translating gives CAISEPYGQGLGEAFF.

CDR3 sequence: CASSDILTAEAFF. Written as DNA, the CDR3 is TGTGCCAGCAGTGATATTTTAACAGCTGAAGCTTTCTTT. This sequence joins TRBV6-1 and TRBJ1-1; D not certain. The CDR3 has 13 residues. Per the germline V gene, CDR1 is MNHNS and CDR2 is SASEGT. V shed 3 bases and J shed 6 bases, with 11 bases lying between them.

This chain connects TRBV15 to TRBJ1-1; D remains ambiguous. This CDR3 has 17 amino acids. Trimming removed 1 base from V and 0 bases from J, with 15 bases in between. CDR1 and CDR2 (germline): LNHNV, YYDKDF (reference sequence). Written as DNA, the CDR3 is TGTGCCACCAGCAGAGCCCCTGAGGGTTATGTGAACACTGAAGCTTTCTTT. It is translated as CATSRAPEGYVNTEAFF.

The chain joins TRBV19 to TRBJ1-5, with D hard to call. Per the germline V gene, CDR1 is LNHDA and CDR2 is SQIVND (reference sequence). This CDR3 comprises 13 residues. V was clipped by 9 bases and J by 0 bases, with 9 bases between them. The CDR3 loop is CASRQYSNQPQHF. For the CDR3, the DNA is TGTGCCAGCAGGCAATATAGCAATCAGCCCCAGCATTTT.

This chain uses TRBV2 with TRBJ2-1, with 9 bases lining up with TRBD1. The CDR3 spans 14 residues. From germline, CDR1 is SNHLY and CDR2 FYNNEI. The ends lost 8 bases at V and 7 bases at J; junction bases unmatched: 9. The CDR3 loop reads CASLIQGARNEQFF. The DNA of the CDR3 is TGTGCCAGCTTGATACAGGGGGCGAGAAATGAGCAGTTCTTC.

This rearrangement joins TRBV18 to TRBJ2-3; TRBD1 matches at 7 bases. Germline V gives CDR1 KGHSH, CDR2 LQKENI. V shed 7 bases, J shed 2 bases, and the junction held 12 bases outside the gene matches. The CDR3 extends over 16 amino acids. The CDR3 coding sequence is TGTGCCAGCTTCCCTGGACAGGTCCCTCACACAGATACGCAGTATTTT. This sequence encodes CASFPGQVPHTDTQYF.

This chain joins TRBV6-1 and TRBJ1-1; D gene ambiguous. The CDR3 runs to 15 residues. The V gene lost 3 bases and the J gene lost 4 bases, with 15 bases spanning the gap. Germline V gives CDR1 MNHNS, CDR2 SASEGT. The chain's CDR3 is CASSEDPRRTTEAFF. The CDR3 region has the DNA TGTGCCAGCAGTGAGGATCCTCGGAGGACCACTGAAGCTTTCTTT.

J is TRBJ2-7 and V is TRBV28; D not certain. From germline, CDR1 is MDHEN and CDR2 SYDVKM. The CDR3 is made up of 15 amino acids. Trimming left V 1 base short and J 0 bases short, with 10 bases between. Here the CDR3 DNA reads TGTGCCAGCAGTTTATTGCGATTTAGCTCCTACGAGCAGTACTTC. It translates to CASSLLRFSSYEQYF.

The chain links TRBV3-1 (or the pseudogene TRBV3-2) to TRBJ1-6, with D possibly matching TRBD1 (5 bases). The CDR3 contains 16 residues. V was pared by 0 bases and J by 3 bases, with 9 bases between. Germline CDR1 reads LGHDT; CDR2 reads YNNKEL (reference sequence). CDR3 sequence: CASSQDFQGYNSPLHF. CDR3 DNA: TGTGCCAGCAGCCAAGATTTCCAGGGCTATAATTCACCCCTCCACTTT.

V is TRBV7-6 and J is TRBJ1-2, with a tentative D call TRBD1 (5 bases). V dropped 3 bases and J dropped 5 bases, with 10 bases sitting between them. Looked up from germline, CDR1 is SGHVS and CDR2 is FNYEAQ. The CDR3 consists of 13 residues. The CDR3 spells CASSFQGSYGYTF. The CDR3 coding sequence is TGTGCCAGCAGCTTCCAGGGTTCTTATGGCTACACCTTC. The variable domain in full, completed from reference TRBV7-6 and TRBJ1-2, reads GAGVSQSPRYKVTKRGQDVALRCDPISGHVSLYWYRQALGQGPEFLTYFNYEAQQDKSGLPNDRFSAERPEGSISTLTIQRTEQRDSAMYRCASSFQGSYGYTFGSGTRLTVV.

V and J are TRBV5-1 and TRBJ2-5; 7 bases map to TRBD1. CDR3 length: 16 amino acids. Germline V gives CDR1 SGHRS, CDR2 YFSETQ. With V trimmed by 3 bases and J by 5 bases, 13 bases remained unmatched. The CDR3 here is CASSYTGTAITETQYF. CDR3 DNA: TGCGCCAGCAGCTACACCGGGACAGCTATTACCGAGACCCAGTACTTC.